The source of this T cell receptor beta chain is a study of T-cell reconstitution after alpha-beta-depleted transplantation in children. Unique molecular identifiers were used to barcode this TCRbeta library. TCRdb independently ran MiXCR on the PCR reads; one entry per CDR3 protein. This table holds roughly 500,000 distinct CDR3 sequences, 15% to 20% found once. With 4 bases removed from V and 3 bases from J, the gap between germline ends came to 7 bases. This CDR3 is built from 11 residues. CDR1 is SQVTM, CDR2 ANQGSEA, per germline. The sequence was collected from a human donor who donated a stem cell graft to a child with acute lymphoblastic leukemia. V is TRBV29-1 and J is TRBJ2-7; D remains unclear. Sequences were derived from PBMCs from the stem cell graft donor, sampled from the stem cell graft. The CDR3 nucleotides are TGCAGCGTTGGGCTAGGCTACGAGCAGTACTTC. It yields the protein CSVGLGYEQYF.